This entry describes one T cell receptor (beta chain). The target antigen is unknown. The V gene's germline CDR1 is SGHTS and CDR2 YDEGEE. Trimming pared 1 base from V and 0 bases from J, leaving 8 bases between. CDR3 length: 15 amino acids. The data were obtained in a study of radiotherapy plus CTLA-4 blockade in lung cancer. Study-level results: In blood, tumor-derived TCR clones expanded after radiotherapy plus ipilimumab.

Method: immunoSEQ multiplex PCR; TCRdb's copy keeps in-frame clones and lacks some. The table lists some 110,000 clones, 70% to 90% of them singletons. V gene TRBV5-8 combines with J gene TRBJ1-3; D gene uncertain. Specimen: peripheral blood, collected from a patient treated with radiotherapy plus ipilimumab. The TCR sequence derives from a human donor with non-small cell lung cancer that progressed on radiotherapy plus ipilimumab. Some clones in this sample may be carry-over from other donors' samples. DNA for the CDR3: TGTGCCAGCAGCTTGTTGGACTACTCTGGAAACACCATATATTTT. Amino acids: CASSLLDYSGNTIYF.